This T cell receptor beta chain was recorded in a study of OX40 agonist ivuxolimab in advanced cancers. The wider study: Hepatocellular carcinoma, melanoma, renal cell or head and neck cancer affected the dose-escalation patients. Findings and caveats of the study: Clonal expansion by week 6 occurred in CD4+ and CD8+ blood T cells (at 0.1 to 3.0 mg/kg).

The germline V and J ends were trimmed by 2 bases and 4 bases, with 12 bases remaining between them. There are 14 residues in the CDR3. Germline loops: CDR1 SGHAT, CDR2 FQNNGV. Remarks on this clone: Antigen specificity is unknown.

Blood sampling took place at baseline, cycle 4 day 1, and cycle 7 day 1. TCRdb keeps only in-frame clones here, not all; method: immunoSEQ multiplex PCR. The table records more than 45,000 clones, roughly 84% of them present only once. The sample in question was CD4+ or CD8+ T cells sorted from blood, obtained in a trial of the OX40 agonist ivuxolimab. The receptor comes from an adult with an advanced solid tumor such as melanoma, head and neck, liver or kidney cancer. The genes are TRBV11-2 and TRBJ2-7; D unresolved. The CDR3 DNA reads TGTGCCAGCAGCTTATCCCCGGAAGCTTACGAGCAGTACTTC. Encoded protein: CASSLSPEAYEQYF.